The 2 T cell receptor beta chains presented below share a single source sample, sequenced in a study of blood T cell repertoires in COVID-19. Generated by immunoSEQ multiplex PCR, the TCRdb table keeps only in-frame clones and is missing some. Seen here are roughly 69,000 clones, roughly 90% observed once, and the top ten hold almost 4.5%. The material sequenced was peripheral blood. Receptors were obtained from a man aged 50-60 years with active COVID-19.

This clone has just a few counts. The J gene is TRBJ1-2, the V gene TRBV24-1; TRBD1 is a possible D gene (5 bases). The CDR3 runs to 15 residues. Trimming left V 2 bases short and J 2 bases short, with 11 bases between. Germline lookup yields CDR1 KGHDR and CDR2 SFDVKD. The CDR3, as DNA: TGTGCCACCAGTGATTATGGTCGGGGGAACTATGGCTACACCTTC. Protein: CATSDYGRGNYGYTF.

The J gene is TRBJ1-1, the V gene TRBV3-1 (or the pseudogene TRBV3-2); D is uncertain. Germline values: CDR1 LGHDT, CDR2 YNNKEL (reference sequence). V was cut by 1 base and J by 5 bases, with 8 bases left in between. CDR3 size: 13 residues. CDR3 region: CASSQARRTEAFF. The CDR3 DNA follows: TGTGCCAGCAGCCAAGCCCGCCGGACTGAAGCTTTCTTT.